This TCR beta chain emerged from a study of OX40 agonist ivuxolimab in advanced cancers. Study context: Ivuxolimab, an antibody acting as an agonist of OX40 (CD134), was used to treat patients.

Using immunoSEQ multiplex PCR, the repertoire was profiled, and TCRdb retains in-frame clones only, with some absent. This sample yields approximately 100,000 clones, of which 90% are seen a single time; more than 0.25% belongs to the top ten. This sequence originates from an adult with an advanced solid tumor such as melanoma, head and neck, liver or kidney cancer. The sample in question was CD4+ or CD8+ T cells sorted from blood, obtained in a trial of the OX40 agonist ivuxolimab.

The CDR3 nucleotides are TGTGCCAGCAGCGGTGACATGGAGACCCAGTACTTC. Protein sequence: CASSGDMETQYF. The chain recombines TRBV6-1 with TRBJ2-5; D is ambiguous. The CDR3 consists of 12 residues. Trimming shortened V by 6 bases and J by 5 bases, and 10 bases separated the two germline ends. CDR1 is MNHNS and CDR2 is SASEGT in the germline V gene.